This T cell receptor beta chain was sequenced in a study of OX40 agonist ivuxolimab in advanced cancers. Study-level points and caveats: Among T cells, CD8+ cells averaged more expanded clones than CD4+ cells.

Libraries were prepared by immunoSEQ multiplex PCR; TCRdb keeps only in-frame clonotypes and omits some of them. The repertoire holds 40,000 to 60,000 clones, with 85% to 90% as singletons. To note about this clone: What it binds is not known.

Germline V gives CDR1 LNHDA, CDR2 SQIVND (reference sequence). The CDR3 has 16 amino acids. Trimming took 3 bases from V and 7 from J, leaving 19 bases between them. The chain couples TRBV19 to TRBJ1-3; D remains unclear. This clonotype originated in an adult with an advanced solid tumor such as melanoma, head and neck, liver or kidney cancer. The material was CD4+ or CD8+ T cells sorted from blood, obtained in a trial of the OX40 agonist ivuxolimab. The CDR3 reads CASSIPPQYPRNTIYF. CDR3 DNA sequence: TGTGCCAGTAGTATCCCCCCGCAGTACCCTCGGAACACCATATATTTT.